This TCR beta chain was documented in a study of graft-versus-host responses after intestinal transplantation. Study-wide context: Those transplanted obtained multivisceral, liver-intestinal, or isolated intestinal grafts. Whole-study results and caveats: Among recipient marrow samples, GvH clones were found; some appeared first in ileum or blood.

Germline V gene sequence: CDR1 ENHRY, CDR2 SYGVKD. The CDR3 totals 14 residues. V lost 10 bases to trimming and J lost 6 bases; unmatched junction nucleotides: 12. Clones were read by immunoSEQ multiplex PCR, and TCRdb kept only the in-frame ones, dropping some. The sample lists about 4,500 clones; roughly 29% were seen once. Following the reaction, CD3+CD4+ and CD3+CD8+ responders that were proliferating and CFSE-low underwent sorting. The specimen was alloreactive CD4+ T cells from a mixed lymphocyte reaction culture, collected before transplantation. Described subset: CFSE-low proliferating T cells sorted from roughly six-day pre-transplant mixed lymphocyte reaction (GvH or HvG direction). This chain connects TRBV10-3 to TRBJ2-7; 10 positions agree with TRBD2. This TCR came from a human patient who was an organ donor for intestinal transplantation. The CDR3 region is CASTPAGGALEQYF. In DNA, the CDR3 is TGTGCCAGCACCCCAGCGGGGGGGGCCCTCGAGCAGTACTTC.